This T cell receptor beta chain was observed in a study of cytomegalovirus exposure and HLA in healthy donors. Broader study findings: It has been reported that TCR beta sequences accurately predicted the HLA-A and HLA-B alleles of most subjects.

Remarks on this clone: What it binds is unknown.

This CDR3 is 16 amino acids long. Germline assignment: CDR1 SGHRS and CDR2 YFSETQ. Trimming cost V 1 base and J 4 bases; bases outside gene matches: 10. The PCR employed 60 Vbeta primers together with 13 Jbeta primers. The method was immunoSEQ multiplex PCR; TCRdb's version includes in-frame clones alone and lacks a portion of them. The sample yields 100,000 to 150,000 clones, around three quarters seen once. V usage is TRBV5-1 and J usage is TRBJ1-1, with 7 bases that match TRBD1. Input material: PBMCs. This sequence originates from a man under 40 in good health and CMV-seropositive. CDR3 nucleotide sequence: TGCGCCAGCAGCTTGACGCTAGGGGGCGCGGGCACTGAAGCTTTCTTT. Residues: CASSLTLGGAGTEAFF.